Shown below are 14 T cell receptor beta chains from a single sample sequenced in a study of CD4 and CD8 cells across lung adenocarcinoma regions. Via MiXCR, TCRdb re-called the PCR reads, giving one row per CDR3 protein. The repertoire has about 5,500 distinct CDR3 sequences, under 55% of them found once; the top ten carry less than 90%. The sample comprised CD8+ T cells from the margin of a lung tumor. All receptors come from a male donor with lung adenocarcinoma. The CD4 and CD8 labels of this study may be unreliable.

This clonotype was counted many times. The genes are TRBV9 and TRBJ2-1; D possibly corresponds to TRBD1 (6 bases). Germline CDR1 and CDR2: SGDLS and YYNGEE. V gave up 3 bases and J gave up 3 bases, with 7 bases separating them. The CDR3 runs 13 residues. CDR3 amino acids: CASSEGDYNEQFF. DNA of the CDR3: TGTGCCAGCAGCGAGGGGGACTACAATGAGCAGTTCTTC.

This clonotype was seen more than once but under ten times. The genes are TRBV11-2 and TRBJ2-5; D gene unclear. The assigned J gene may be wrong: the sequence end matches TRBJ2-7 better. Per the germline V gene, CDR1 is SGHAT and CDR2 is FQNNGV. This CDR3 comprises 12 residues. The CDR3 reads CASSLNFNEQYF. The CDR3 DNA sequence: TGTGCCAGCAGCTTAAATTTTAACGAGCAGTACTTC.

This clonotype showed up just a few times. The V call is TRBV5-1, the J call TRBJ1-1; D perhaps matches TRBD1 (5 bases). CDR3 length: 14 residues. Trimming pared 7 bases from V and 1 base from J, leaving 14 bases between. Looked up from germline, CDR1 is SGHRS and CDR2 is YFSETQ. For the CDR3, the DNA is TGCGCCAGCGCGCCAGGGACGACGAACACTGAAGCTTTCTTT. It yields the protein CASAPGTTNTEAFF. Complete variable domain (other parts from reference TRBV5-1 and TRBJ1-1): KAGVTQTPRYLIKTRGQQVTLSCSPISGHRSVSWYQQTPGQGLQFLFEYFSETQRNKGNFPGRFSGRQFSNSRSEMNVSTLELGDSALYLCASAPGTTNTEAFFGQGTRLTVV.

The CDR3 DNA is TGTGCCAGCAAAAAGCGGGAGGGCCCTTGGGAGCAGTACTTC. Its translation: CASKKREGPWEQYF. The chain combines TRBV27 with TRBJ2-6, with TRBD2 identical over 10 bases. The J call is in doubt because the DNA end fits TRBJ2-7 better. CDR1 and CDR2 (germline): MNHEY, SMNVEV (reference sequence). The CDR3 has 14 residues.

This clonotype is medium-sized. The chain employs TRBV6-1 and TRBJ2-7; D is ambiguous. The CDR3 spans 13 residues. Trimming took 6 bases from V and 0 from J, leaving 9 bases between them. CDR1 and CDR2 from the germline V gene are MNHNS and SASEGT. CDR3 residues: CASRLPSSYEQYF. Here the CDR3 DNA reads TGTGCCAGCAGGCTTCCCAGCTCCTACGAGCAGTACTTC.

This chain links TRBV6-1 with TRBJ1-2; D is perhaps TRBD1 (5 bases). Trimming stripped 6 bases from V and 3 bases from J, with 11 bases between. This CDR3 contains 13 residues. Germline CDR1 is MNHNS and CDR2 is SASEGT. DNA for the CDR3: TGTGCCAGCAGGTCAGGGCTTGACTATGGCTACACCTTC. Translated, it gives CASRSGLDYGYTF.

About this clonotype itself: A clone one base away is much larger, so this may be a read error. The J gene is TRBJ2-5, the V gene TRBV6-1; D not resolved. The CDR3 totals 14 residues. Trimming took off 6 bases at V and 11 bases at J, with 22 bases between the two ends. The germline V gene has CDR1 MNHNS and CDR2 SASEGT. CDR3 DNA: TGTGCCAGCAGCCGCCAGAGCTCCTACAATGAGCAGTACTTC. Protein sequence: CASSRQSSYNEQYF.

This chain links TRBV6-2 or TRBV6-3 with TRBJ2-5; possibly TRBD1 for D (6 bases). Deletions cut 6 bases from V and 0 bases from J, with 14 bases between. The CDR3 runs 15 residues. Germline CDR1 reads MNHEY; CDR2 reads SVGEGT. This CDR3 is CASRPGQRYQETQYF. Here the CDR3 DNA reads TGTGCCAGCAGACCCGGACAGAGATACCAAGAGACCCAGTACTTC.

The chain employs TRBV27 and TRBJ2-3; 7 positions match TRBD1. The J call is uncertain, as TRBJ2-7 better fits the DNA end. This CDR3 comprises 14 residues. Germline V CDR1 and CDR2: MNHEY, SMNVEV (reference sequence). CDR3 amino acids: CASSFRQGINTQYF. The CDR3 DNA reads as TGTGCCAGCAGTTTCCGACAGGGAATTAATACGCAGTACTTC.

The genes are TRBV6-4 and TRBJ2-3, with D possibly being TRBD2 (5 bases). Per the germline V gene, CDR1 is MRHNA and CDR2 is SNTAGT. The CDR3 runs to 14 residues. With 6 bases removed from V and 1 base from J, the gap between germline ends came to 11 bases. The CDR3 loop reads CASRGGSGTDTQYF. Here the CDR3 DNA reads TGTGCCAGCAGGGGCGGGTCTGGCACAGATACGCAGTATTTT.

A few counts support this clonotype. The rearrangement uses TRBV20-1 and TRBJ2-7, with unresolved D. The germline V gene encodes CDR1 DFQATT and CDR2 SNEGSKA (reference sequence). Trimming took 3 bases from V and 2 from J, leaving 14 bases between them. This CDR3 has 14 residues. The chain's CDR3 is CSARGFREPYEQYF. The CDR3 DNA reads TGCAGTGCTAGGGGGTTTAGGGAACCCTACGAGCAGTACTTC.

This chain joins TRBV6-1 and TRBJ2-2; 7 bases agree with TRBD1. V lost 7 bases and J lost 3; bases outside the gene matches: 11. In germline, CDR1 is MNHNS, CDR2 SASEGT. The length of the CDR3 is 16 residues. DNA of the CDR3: TGTGCCAGCACCCCGCCAAGGGGGCGTGACACCGGGGAGCTGTTTTTT. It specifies CASTPPRGRDTGELFF.

The CDR3: CASKRSGSADTQYF. The CDR3 DNA follows: TGTGCCAGCAAGAGAAGCGGGAGTGCAGATACGCAGTATTTT. This sequence joins TRBV6-1 and TRBJ2-3, with 8 bases lining up with TRBD2. V was pared by 7 bases and J by 4 bases, with 7 bases of the junction left unmatched. The CDR3 length is 14 residues. Germline V gene sequence: CDR1 MNHNS, CDR2 SASEGT.

As DNA, the CDR3 is TGCGCCAGCAGCCCCAGGTGGGGACAGGGGAACACCGGGGAGCTGTTTTTT. It translates to CASSPRWGQGNTGELFF. This rearrangement joins TRBV4-1 to TRBJ2-2; TRBD1 matches at 9 bases. Germline CDR1 reads MGHRA; CDR2 reads YSYEKL. This CDR3 comprises 17 residues. V gave up 4 bases and J gave up 1 base; unmatched junction bases: 7.